The 13 T cell receptor beta chains listed next were all sequenced from one sample in a study of T cell responses to AZD1222 COVID-19 vaccine. Sequencing used immunoSEQ multiplex PCR; TCRdb keeps in-frame clones, though not all of them. Of 80,000 to 100,000 clones in the sample, around nine tenths were seen once. The sample in question was peripheral blood, obtained on day 0 of AZD1222 vaccination. The receptors derive from an adult in good health.

This clone came up a few times. This chain connects TRBV7-9 to TRBJ2-7; D may be TRBD1 or TRBD2 (5 bases each). Between the trimmed V and J ends, which lost 8 bases and 2 bases, there was a span of 10 bases. CDR3 length: 12 residues. Germline loops: CDR1 SEHNR, CDR2 FQNEAQ (reference sequence). The CDR3 coding sequence is TGTGCCAGCGAAGGGGACCCCTACGAGCAGTACTTC. The encoded protein is CASEGDPYEQYF. Drawing the rest from reference TRBV7-9 and TRBJ2-7, the complete variable domain is DTGVSQNPRHKITKRGQNVTFRCDPISEHNRLYWYRQTLGQGPEFLTYFQNEAQLEKSRLLSDRFSAERPKGSFSTLEIQRTEQGDSAMYLCASEGDPYEQYFGPGTRLTVT.

The rearrangement links TRBV5-1 to TRBJ1-4; D is possibly TRBD1 (6 bases). The ends were cut back, 4 bases at V and 8 bases at J, with 15 bases in the middle. Germline loops: CDR1 SGHRS, CDR2 YFSETQ. The CDR3 has 14 residues. The CDR3 here is CASSPTGPGEKLFF. In nucleotides, the CDR3 is TGCGCCAGCAGCCCCACAGGGCCTGGGGAAAAACTGTTTTTT.

The V and J genes are TRBV3-1 (or the pseudogene TRBV3-2) and TRBJ2-3; D unclear. The CDR3 has 16 amino acids. V lost 0 bases, J lost 5 bases, and 15 bases lay in between. From germline, CDR1 is LGHDT and CDR2 YNNKEL (reference sequence). The CDR3 region has the DNA TGTGCCAGCAGCCAAGATTCGGTTAGGTCGGGAGATACGCAGTATTTT. This encodes CASSQDSVRSGDTQYF.

The sample holds one count of this clone. The rearrangement links TRBV9 to TRBJ2-1; D might be TRBD1 (5 bases). V shed 4 bases and J shed 0 bases, with 8 bases lying between them. The germline gives CDR1 SGDLS, CDR2 YYNGEE. This CDR3 has 14 residues. The CDR3 DNA is TGTGCCAGCAGCCTTCAGGGCTCCTACAATGAGCAGTTCTTC. It specifies CASSLQGSYNEQFF.

The genes are TRBV27 and TRBJ1-5, with D tentatively TRBD1 (6 bases). Germline V gene data show CDR1 as MNHEY and CDR2 as SMNVEV (reference sequence). The V gene lost 9 bases and the J gene lost 6 bases, with 21 bases spanning the gap. There are 15 residues in the CDR3. CDR3 protein: CASRGAGIEIQPQHF. The CDR3 DNA sequence: TGTGCCAGTAGGGGGGCAGGAATAGAAATTCAGCCCCAGCATTTT.

The rearrangement joins TRBV7-7 to TRBJ2-3; a weak D match, TRBD2 (5 bases). V lost 4 bases and J lost 2, with 13 bases in between. The CDR3 loop spans 15 amino acids. Germline V CDR1 and CDR2: SSHAT, FNYEAQ (reference sequence). CDR3 nucleotide sequence: TGTGCCAGCAGCTCCGGACTCTCGAACACAGATACGCAGTATTTT. This codes for CASSSGLSNTDTQYF.

The chain combines TRBV5-4 with TRBJ2-5; TRBD2 aligns across 12 bases. Looked up from germline, CDR1 is SGHNT and CDR2 is YYREEE (reference sequence). The CDR3 covers 15 residues. The V gene end was trimmed by 4 bases and the J gene end by 5 bases; junction bases not matched to a gene: 6. CDR3 coding DNA: TGTGCCAGCAGCCGTCGACTAGCGGGAGAGGAGACCCAGTACTTC. Its protein is CASSRRLAGEETQYF.

The chain carries TRBV28 and TRBJ2-7; D assignment may be TRBD1 or TRBD2 (5 bases each). Germline CDR1 is MDHEN and CDR2 is SYDVKM. V lost 5 bases, J lost 2 bases, and 19 bases lay in between. The CDR3 runs to 16 residues. The CDR3 DNA follows: TGTGCCAGCAGTCCACCCGGCCGGGGACCCCCCTACGAGCAGTACTTC. The encoded protein is CASSPPGRGPPYEQYF.

The rearrangement links TRBV6-1 to TRBJ1-5, with D uncertain. Germline CDR1 reads MNHNS; CDR2 reads SASEGT. V lost 6 bases to trimming and J lost 4 bases, with 7 bases between them. The CDR3 has 12 residues. CDR3 amino acids: CASRQWNQPQHF. The DNA of the CDR3 is TGTGCCAGCAGACAGTGGAATCAGCCCCAGCATTTT.

This clone was picked up one time. The chain recombines TRBV25-1 with TRBJ2-6, with unresolved D. Germline CDR1 and CDR2: MGHDK and SYGVNS. The CDR3 runs 17 residues. The V end lost 1 base, the J end lost 3 bases, and 13 bases lay between the germline ends. The CDR3 spells CASSELGEGLGANVLTF. Here the CDR3 DNA reads TGTGCCAGCAGTGAATTGGGTGAAGGGCTTGGGGCCAACGTCCTGACTTTC.

The V gene is TRBV28, the J gene TRBJ1-1; 7 bases match TRBD1. Germline trimming cut 4 bases from V and 10 bases from J; bases unmatched to any gene: 9. In germline, CDR1 is MDHEN, CDR2 SYDVKM. The CDR3 runs 13 residues. In DNA form, the CDR3 reads TGTGCCAGCAGTTGGGCGGCAGGGGGGGTAGCTTTCTTT. Translating gives CASSWAAGGVAFF. Together with reference TRBV28 and TRBJ1-1, the CDR3 gives the full variable domain: DVKVTQSSRYLVKRTGEKVFLECVQDMDHENMFWYRQDPGLGLRLIYFSYDVKMKEKGDIPEGYSVSREKKERFSLILESASTNQTSMYLCASSWAAGGVAFFGQGTRLTVV.

This clone was seen ten or more times. The chain joins TRBV19 to TRBJ2-1; 9 bases align to TRBD1. This CDR3 is 15 amino acids long. Germline V gene data show CDR1 as LNHDA and CDR2 as SQIVND (reference sequence). Trimming at V came to 5 bases and at J to 5 bases, leaving 7 bases not matched to a gene. CDR3 nucleotides: TGTGCCAGTAGTGAAAGACAGGGGGGCCACAATGAGCAGTTCTTC. Amino acid sequence: CASSERQGGHNEQFF.

This chain connects TRBV5-6 to TRBJ1-2; D is unclear. This CDR3 is 12 amino acids long. The V end lost 4 bases, the J end lost 2 bases, and 6 bases lay between the germline ends. The V gene's germline CDR1 is SGHDT and CDR2 YYEEEE. CDR3 loop: CASSIDNYGYTF. CDR3 coding DNA: TGTGCCAGCAGCATAGACAACTATGGCTACACCTTC.